This TCR beta chain was found in a study of Ad26.COV2.S vaccination and SARS-CoV-2 variants. Study as a whole: The donor belonged to the COV1001 Ad26.COV2.S trial arm.

With regard to this clone: Its antigen is undetermined.

Here immunoSEQ multiplex PCR was the method, and the copy in TCRdb shows in-frame clones only, minus some. This table has about 410,000 clones, approximately 86% appearing once. The study's findings and limits: Breadth of non-spike TCRs did not differ between vaccinees and placebo recipients. Spike-specific responses of CD8+ and CD4+ T cells were reported to display substantial breadth after vaccination.

With 3 bases removed from V and 3 bases from J, the gap between germline ends came to 17 bases. CDR1 and CDR2 from the germline V gene are MNHEY and SVGEGT. CDR3 length: 16 amino acids. The treatment here: around 19 received Ad26.COV2.S at low or high dose, single or two shots; several received placebo; per-sample allocation not given. At day 63 after the first vaccine or placebo injection, samples were drawn. Expression of Wuhan-strain SARS-CoV-2 spike came from the Ad26 vector that formed the vaccine. The source is a person between 18 and 65 years old who received the Ad26.COV2.S COVID-19 vaccine or a placebo. The chain uses TRBV6-2 or TRBV6-3 and TRBJ2-5; D perhaps matches TRBD2 (6 bases). Sequences were derived from peripheral blood, sampled in a trial of Ad26.COV2.S vaccine versus placebo. CDR3 region: CASSYQIGTPKETQYF. For the CDR3, the DNA is TGTGCCAGCAGTTATCAAATCGGGACTCCAAAAGAGACCCAGTACTTC.